This TCR beta chain appears in the sequencing data of a study of somatic mutations in cytotoxic T cells in rheumatoid arthritis. This clone was observed a handful of times. Assay used: immunoSEQ multiplex PCR; TCRdb lists only in-frame clones, some missing. The sample gives approximately 9,500 clones, roughly 80% of which show up once; about 7.6% is in the top ten. This CDR3 is 17 amino acids long. Germline V gives CDR1 WNHNN, CDR2 SYGVQD (reference sequence). The V and J ends lost 5 bases and 4 bases respectively, with 24 bases between them. Sequencing was carried out using CD8+ T cells sorted from blood. V usage is TRBV10-1 and J usage is TRBJ2-7; the D gene is possibly TRBD1 (5 bases). The receptor's source is an adult with rheumatoid arthritis. CDR3 coding DNA: TGCGCCAGCAGTCCTACCCTTTCGCCAGGGTCGGTTTACGAGCAGTACTTC. As protein: CASSPTLSPGSVYEQYF.